This TCR beta chain is from a study of Graves' ophthalmopathy and Graves' hyperthyroidism. J was trimmed by 6 bases and V by 8 bases; bases with no gene match: 16. Germline V gene lookup returns CDR1 MDHEN and CDR2 SYDVKM. The CDR3 runs 17 residues. Study-wide results and caveats: Most expanded clonotypes from thyroid (those above 0.001 frequency) were also found in blood.

Amplified material comprised TCR beta CDR3 regions derived from RNA transcripts. HTBI primers were employed in first-round RT-PCR, then a second-round multiplex PCR followed. MiXCR was run by TCRdb on the multiplex PCR reads, yielding one entry per CDR3 protein. The sample has about 410,000 distinct CDR3 sequences; about 16% are singletons. No donor had other autoimmune disease, uncontrolled infection, pregnancy or lactation. This clonotype was counted ten times or more. Antigen specificity is unknown. The chain carries TRBV28 and TRBJ2-7; 13 positions match TRBD2. This TCR came from a woman in her late teens or twenties with Graves' ophthalmopathy. The sample was peripheral blood. The CDR3 DNA sequence: TGTGCCAGCTACGGGACTAGCGGGACCCAGGGACTACTCGAGCAGTACTTC. Translation: CASYGTSGTQGLLEQYF.